A single sample gave rise to the 22 T cell receptor beta chains below, sequenced in a study of T cell responses to AZD1222 COVID-19 vaccine. Only in-frame clones appear in the TCRdb table, and some are missing; sequencing was by immunoSEQ multiplex PCR. The profile covers tens of thousands of clones, with 85% to 90% appearing a single time and more than 2% taken by the ten largest. The sample here was peripheral blood, taken 28 days after the second AZD1222 dose. All receptors derive from an adult who received the AZD1222 COVID-19 vaccine.

In its sample, this clone was seen once. The chain employs TRBV13 and TRBJ1-6; 11 nucleotides line up with TRBD1. This CDR3 is 16 amino acids long. The V gene's germline CDR1 is PRHDT and CDR2 FYEKMQ (reference sequence). V trimming: 4 bases; J trimming: 8 bases; junction bases outside the gene matches: 7. DNA for the CDR3: TGTGCCAGCAGCTACTGGACAGGGGGCTTAGATTCACCCCTCCACTTT. This sequence encodes CASSYWTGGLDSPLHF.

V and J are TRBV4-2 and TRBJ1-3; no definite D call. V lost 2 bases and J lost 4, with 3 bases in between. Germline loops: CDR1 LGHNA, CDR2 YNFKEQ. This CDR3 has 12 amino acids. CDR3 bases: TGTGCCAGCAGCCAAACGGGAAACACCATATATTTT. Translation gives CASSQTGNTIYF.

The chain is built from TRBV5-1 and TRBJ2-1; 10 bases map to TRBD2. Germline CDR1 is SGHRS and CDR2 is YFSETQ. CDR3 length equals 16 residues. Trimming removed 6 bases from V and 6 bases from J; junction bases left unmatched: 12. The CDR3 sequence: CASTQSGRASGNEQFF. The CDR3 region has the DNA TGCGCCAGCACCCAAAGCGGGAGGGCCTCTGGCAATGAGCAGTTCTTC.

This clone was recorded only once. J is TRBJ1-6 and V is TRBV6-5; possibly TRBD1 for D (6 bases). Germline lookup yields CDR1 MNHEY and CDR2 SVGAGI. Trimming left V 6 bases short and J 5 bases short, with 11 bases between. The CDR3 runs to 14 residues. The CDR3 DNA sequence: TGTGCCAGCAGGGGGGCCCAGAATAATTCACCCCTCCACTTT. This gives the protein CASRGAQNNSPLHF.

This clone showed up just a few times. The chain employs TRBV18 and TRBJ1-6, with D possibly matching TRBD1 (5 bases). CDR3 length equals 18 residues. V was cut by 3 bases and J by 6 bases, with 21 bases left in between. CDR1 and CDR2 (germline): KGHSH, LQKENI. The CDR3 nucleotides read TGTGCCAGCTCACCCTTCGATCAGGGTAATGTTCGTAATTCACCCCTCCACTTT. This gives the protein CASSPFDQGNVRNSPLHF.

The chain uses TRBV10-2 and TRBJ1-1; 11 bases match TRBD1. The V segment lost 8 bases and the J segment 1 base; nucleotides outside the gene matches: 0. CDR3 length: 13 residues. Germline V gene lookup returns CDR1 WSHSY and CDR2 SAAADI. The CDR3 DNA follows: TGCGCCAGCGGGACAGGGGGGAACACTGAAGCTTTCTTT. Translation: CASGTGGNTEAFF.

This clone was detected once. This chain uses TRBV3-1 (or the pseudogene TRBV3-2) with TRBJ1-2; the D is unclear. Trimming cost V 0 bases and J 2 bases, with 10 bases left between them. CDR1 and CDR2 (germline): LGHDT, YNNKEL (reference sequence). CDR3 length equals 15 residues. The CDR3 DNA sequence: TGTGCCAGCAGCCAAGATAGAACCGGGAACTATGGCTACACCTTC. Its protein product is CASSQDRTGNYGYTF.

This clone was observed once. The chain links TRBV6-5 to TRBJ1-1; D unresolved. The CDR3 is made up of 14 amino acids. CDR1 and CDR2 (germline): MNHEY, SVGAGI. V was cut by 7 bases and J by 3 bases, with 15 bases left in between. The CDR3 sequence is CASKSAGEDTEAFF. The CDR3, as DNA: TGTGCCAGCAAAAGTGCAGGAGAAGACACTGAAGCTTTCTTT.

The J gene is TRBJ1-4, the V gene TRBV7-9, with no clear D. CDR3 length equals 12 residues. Germline CDR1 SEHNR, CDR2 FQNEAQ (reference sequence). V was pared by 2 bases and J by 2 bases, with 0 bases between. The CDR3 reads CASSLTNEKLFF. CDR3 DNA sequence: TGTGCCAGCAGCTTAACTAATGAAAAACTGTTTTTT.

This clone came up once. The rearrangement links TRBV5-1 to TRBJ1-3; maybe TRBD1 (5 bases). The CDR3 loop spans 14 amino acids. The germline V gene encodes CDR1 SGHRS and CDR2 YFSETQ. The V and J ends lost 6 bases and 0 bases respectively, with 10 bases between them. CDR3 protein: CASTPDTSGNTIYF. Here the CDR3 DNA reads TGCGCCAGCACCCCGGACACCTCTGGAAACACCATATATTTT.

This clone appeared once. V usage is TRBV24-1 and J usage is TRBJ2-7; 10 nucleotides agree with TRBD2. Losses at the gene ends were 5 bases for V and 3 bases for J; bases not matched to a gene: 12. This CDR3 is 17 amino acids long. In germline, CDR1 is KGHDR, CDR2 SFDVKD. The chain's CDR3 is CATSGAPLAGANYEQYF. CDR3 nucleotides: TGTGCCACCAGTGGCGCTCCTCTAGCGGGGGCTAACTACGAGCAGTACTTC.

The chain couples TRBV30 to TRBJ2-5, with D unresolved. There are 13 residues in the CDR3. Germline lookup yields CDR1 GTSNPN and CDR2 SVGIG (reference sequence). The germline V and J ends were trimmed by 6 bases and 1 base, with 12 bases remaining between them. CDR3 amino acids: CACNSAIQETQYF. The CDR3 nucleotides are TGTGCCTGTAATTCGGCGATCCAAGAGACCCAGTACTTC.

The chain has TRBV7-2 and TRBJ2-1; 9 bases align to TRBD2. The CDR3 contains 15 residues. Trimming took 0 bases from V and 8 from J; bases not matched to a gene: 5. Germline CDR1 and CDR2: SGHTA and FQGNSA. The chain's CDR3 is CASSLAAGGPDEQFF. The CDR3 DNA reads as TGTGCCAGCAGCTTAGCCGCGGGAGGGCCCGATGAGCAGTTCTTC.

The J gene is TRBJ2-5, the V gene TRBV6-1; D is unclear. Germline CDR1 is MNHNS and CDR2 is SASEGT. This CDR3 is built from 13 residues. Trimming left V 5 bases short and J 3 bases short, with 10 bases between. The CDR3 DNA sequence: TGTGCCAGCAGTTATCTGTCAGAAGAGACCCAGTACTTC. It translates to CASSYLSEETQYF.

The chain joins TRBV4-1 to TRBJ2-5; a weak D match, TRBD2 (6 bases). Trimming stripped 1 base from V and 4 bases from J, with 13 bases between. Germline loops: CDR1 MGHRA, CDR2 YSYEKL. This CDR3 spans 15 amino acids. The CDR3 reads CASSQGDGGRETQYF. CDR3 DNA sequence: TGCGCCAGCAGCCAAGGGGACGGGGGAAGAGAGACCCAGTACTTC.

The table lists this clone with a few counts. The chain employs TRBV3-1 (or the pseudogene TRBV3-2) and TRBJ2-7; TRBD1 aligns across 10 bases. V trimming: 1 base; J trimming: 6 bases; junction bases outside the gene matches: 0. The CDR3 extends over 13 amino acids. Germline V lookup: CDR1 LGHDT, CDR2 YNNKEL (reference sequence). CDR3 region: CASSQGTGGEQYF. The CDR3 coding sequence is TGTGCCAGCAGCCAAGGGACAGGGGGCGAGCAGTACTTC.

The V gene is TRBV7-9, the J gene TRBJ2-6; D is unresolved. Germline loops: CDR1 SEHNR, CDR2 FQNEAQ (reference sequence). The CDR3 totals 12 residues. Trimming removed 6 bases at V and 4 bases at J, with 4 bases between. CDR3 in DNA: TGTGCCAGCAGGGCAGGGGCCAACGTCCTGACTTTC. It is translated as CASRAGANVLTF.

V and J are TRBV30 and TRBJ1-1; possibly TRBD1 for D (6 bases). V was pared by 1 base and J by 5 bases, with 14 bases between. The CDR3 extends over 14 amino acids. The germline gives CDR1 GTSNPN, CDR2 SVGIG (reference sequence). The CDR3 DNA follows: TGTGCCTGGAGTGGGTTGGGGGGCAGGACTGAAGCTTTCTTT. This translates into CAWSGLGGRTEAFF.

The chain couples TRBV7-2 to TRBJ1-4; 7 bases match TRBD1. V dropped 1 base and J dropped 6; count of bases not matched to a gene: 2. The CDR3 has 14 residues. Per germline, CDR1 SGHTA and CDR2 FQGNSA. CDR3 sequence (DNA): TGTGCCAGCAGCTTAGTGACAGGGTATGAAAAACTGTTTTTT. Translation: CASSLVTGYEKLFF. The full variable domain, rest sourced from reference TRBV7-2 and TRBJ1-4, is GAGVSQSPSNKVTEKGKDVELRCDPISGHTALYWYRQSLGQGLEFLIYFQGNSAPDKSGLPSDRFSAERTGGSVSTLTIQRTQQEDSAVYLCASSLVTGYEKLFFGSGTQLSVL.

V usage is TRBV6-4 and J usage is TRBJ2-5; TRBD2 aligns across 8 bases. The V segment lost 3 bases and the J segment 4 bases; nucleotides outside the gene matches: 7. The CDR3 spans 15 residues. Germline V gene lookup returns CDR1 MRHNA and CDR2 SNTAGT. The CDR3 sequence: CASSESSGKGETQYF. CDR3 nucleotides: TGTGCCAGCAGTGAGAGTAGCGGGAAAGGAGAGACCCAGTACTTC.

This chain links TRBV5-4 with TRBJ2-7; D call uncertain. Germline V gene sequence: CDR1 SGHNT, CDR2 YYREEE (reference sequence). CDR3 size: 13 residues. Trimming took off 0 bases at V and 6 bases at J, with 10 bases between the two ends. The CDR3 loop reads CASSLEEAGEQYF. The CDR3 DNA reads TGTGCCAGCAGCTTGGAGGAAGCAGGCGAGCAGTACTTC.

The chain links TRBV30 to TRBJ1-6; the D gene is possibly TRBD1 (6 bases). The V gene lost 7 bases and the J gene lost 7 bases, with 14 bases spanning the gap. CDR1 and CDR2 (germline): GTSNPN, SVGIG (reference sequence). CDR3 length: 13 amino acids. This chain's CDR3 is CASQGVRNSPLHF. The CDR3 DNA follows: TGTGCCTCACAGGGAGTAAGAAATTCACCCCTCCACTTT. The full variable domain, with the rest looked up from reference TRBV30 and TRBJ1-6, is SQTIHQWPATLVQPVGSPLSLECTVEGTSNPNLYWYRQAAGRGLQLLFYSVGIGQISSEVPQNLSASRPQDRQFILSSKKLLLSDSGFYLCASQGVRNSPLHFGNGTRLTVT.